The 5 T cell receptor beta chains listed next were all sequenced from one sample in a study of beta chain features in type 1 diabetes. Sequenced material consisted of expressed TCRB transcripts (all of the isolated RNA was reverse transcribed). Produced via immunoSEQ multiplex PCR; TCRdb's table is partial and in-frame only. Here the sample spans tens of thousands of clones, about a third being singletons. Sequenced material: stem cell memory CD4+ T cells from blood. The receptors stem from a woman between 18 and 29 years old in good health.

This sequence joins TRBV19 and TRBJ1-4; 7 positions agree with TRBD1. V shed 5 bases and J 3 bases; nucleotides not matched to a gene: 6. Looked up from germline, CDR1 is LNHDA and CDR2 is SQIVND (reference sequence). The CDR3 is made up of 15 amino acids. CDR3 DNA sequence: TGTGCCAGTAGTTCGACAGGGATTTCTAATGAAAAACTGTTTTTT. Translating gives CASSSTGISNEKLFF.

The rearrangement links TRBV5-1 to TRBJ2-3; no definite D call. The CDR3 spans 11 residues. The germline CDR1 and CDR2 sequences are SGHRS and YFSETQ. This CDR3 reads CASSRRDTQYF. The CDR3 nucleotides read TGCGCTAGCTCCAGGCGAGATACGCAGTATTTT.

This clone was observed a few times. V is TRBV9 and J is TRBJ2-3; weak D call: TRBD2 (5 bases). The CDR3 sequence is 13 residues long. Trimming removed 4 bases at V and 3 bases at J, with 9 bases between. Looked up from germline, CDR1 is SGDLS and CDR2 is YYNGEE. The CDR3 DNA reads TGTGCCAGCAGCTTCCGAGGGACAGATACGCAGTATTTT. Amino acid sequence: CASSFRGTDTQYF.

Written as DNA, the CDR3 is TGTGCCAGCAGCTTAGCGGGGGGGATGGTTCGCACAGATACGCAGTATTTT. Amino acid sequence: CASSLAGGMVRTDTQYF. This chain uses TRBV5-4 with TRBJ2-3; 10 nucleotides align to TRBD2. Germline-derived CDR1 and CDR2 are SGHNT and YYREEE (reference sequence). The CDR3 is made up of 17 amino acids. V shed 2 bases, J shed 1 base, and the junction held 7 bases outside the gene matches.

J is TRBJ1-1 and V is TRBV2; tentatively, D is TRBD1 (5 bases). This CDR3 comprises 13 residues. The V end lost 8 bases, the J end lost 7 bases, and 17 bases lay between the germline ends. The germline CDR1 and CDR2 sequences are SNHLY and FYNNEI. CDR3 sequence (DNA): TGTGCCAGCCAAGGGAGGGGATGGGGTGAAGCTTTCTTT. Translated, it gives CASQGRGWGEAFF. The variable domain in full, completed from reference TRBV2 and TRBJ1-1, reads EPEVTQTPSHQVTQMGQEVILRCVPISNHLYFYWYRQILGQKVEFLVSFYNNEISEKSEIFDDQFSVERPDGSNFTLKIRSTKLEDSAMYFCASQGRGWGEAFFGQGTRLTVV.